These 19 T cell receptor beta chains came from one sample sequenced in a study of TIL therapy for anti-PD-1-resistant metastatic lung cancer. The immunoSEQ assay was v3. The assay was immunoSEQ multiplex PCR, and TCRdb's table has in-frame clones only and misses some. This table has under 100,000 clones, under 70% appearing once. Time point specified: pre-treatment sample, taken before nivolumab and TIL therapy. Most excised metastases sampled were pleural nodules or supraclavicular lymph nodes. The sample was tumor tissue, taken at baseline. The receptor set was obtained from a person between 30 and 80 years old with non-small cell lung cancer.

The chain employs TRBV4-1 and TRBJ2-5; 12 bases agree with TRBD2. The CDR3 contains 17 residues. CDR1 and CDR2 (germline): MGHRA, YSYEKL. Trimming cost V 1 base and J 4 bases; bases outside gene matches: 7. The CDR3 DNA follows: TGCGCCAGCAGCCAAGGAGCTAGCGGGGGGGCCGGAGAGACCCAGTACTTC. The encoded protein is CASSQGASGGAGETQYF.

This clone has just one count. V and J are TRBV3-1 (or the pseudogene TRBV3-2) and TRBJ2-3; D is ambiguous. V was cut by 0 bases and J by 3 bases, with 7 bases left in between. The germline gives CDR1 LGHDT, CDR2 YNNKEL (reference sequence). The CDR3 sequence is 14 residues long. The CDR3 DNA sequence: TGTGCCAGCAGCCAAGATTTTCGTACAGATACGCAGTATTTT. Translated: CASSQDFRTDTQYF.

The V gene is TRBV18, the J gene TRBJ2-5, with D perhaps given as TRBD1 or TRBD2 (5 bases each). Germline-derived CDR1 and CDR2 are KGHSH and LQKENI. The CDR3 extends over 14 amino acids. Trimming stripped 0 bases from V and 5 bases from J, with 10 bases between. The CDR3 is CASSPPGVGETQYF. For the CDR3, the DNA is TGTGCCAGCTCACCACCGGGGGTAGGCGAGACCCAGTACTTC. The variable domain in full, completed from reference TRBV18 and TRBJ2-5, reads NAGVMQNPRHLVRRRGQEARLRCSPMKGHSHVYWYRQLPEEGLKFMVYLQKENIIDESGMPKERFSAEFPKEGPSILRIQQVVRGDSAAYFCASSPPGVGETQYFGPGTRLLVL.

This clone was seen a few times. This chain connects TRBV27 to TRBJ1-1; 9 bases line up with TRBD1. V shed 6 bases and J 4 bases; nucleotides not matched to a gene: 3. The CDR3 consists of 13 residues. From germline, CDR1 is MNHEY and CDR2 SMNVEV (reference sequence). The CDR3 here is CASRSGQGTEAFF. The CDR3 nucleotides read TGTGCCAGCAGATCGGGACAGGGCACTGAAGCTTTCTTT.

This clone was detected only a few times. This chain links TRBV5-6 with TRBJ2-7; maybe TRBD2 (5 bases). Per the germline V gene, CDR1 is SGHDT and CDR2 is YYEEEE. Trimming pared 4 bases from V and 3 bases from J, leaving 5 bases between. The CDR3 extends over 11 amino acids. The CDR3 DNA sequence: TGTGCCAGCAGCGAGGGCTACGAGCAGTACTTC. Residues: CASSEGYEQYF.

The sample holds many counts of this clone. The chain is built from TRBV7-3 and TRBJ2-1, with 13 nucleotides matching TRBD2. CDR1 is SGHTA, CDR2 FQGTGA, per germline. This CDR3 is built from 17 residues. J lost 9 bases, V lost 5 bases, and 13 bases had no gene match. Written as DNA, the CDR3 is TGTGCCAGCAGCCTTGCCCCCGGGACTAGCGGGGTGGGTGAGCAGTTCTTC. Protein product: CASSLAPGTSGVGEQFF.

The count of this clone is one. V is TRBV18 and J is TRBJ2-1; 14 positions agree with TRBD2. From germline, CDR1 is KGHSH and CDR2 LQKENI. V shed 5 bases, J shed 4 bases, and the junction held 4 bases outside the gene matches. This CDR3 region has 16 residues. The CDR3 coding sequence is TGTGCCAGCTCATGGGGACTAGCGGGAGTTTACAATGAGCAGTTCTTC. It specifies CASSWGLAGVYNEQFF.

This chain connects TRBV10-3 to TRBJ2-1, with TRBD2 matching 7 bases. This CDR3 contains 17 residues. The germline CDR1 and CDR2 sequences are ENHRY and SYGVKD. The V gene end was trimmed by 4 bases and the J gene end by 8 bases; junction bases not matched to a gene: 17. The CDR3 DNA is TGTGCCATCAGTGGGAGGGGAGCGGGACCGTTTCTAGATGAGCAGTTCTTC. Encoded protein: CAISGRGAGPFLDEQFF.

V is TRBV3-1 (or the pseudogene TRBV3-2) and J is TRBJ1-1, with D perhaps TRBD1 (5 bases). The CDR3 is 16 amino acids. CDR1 and CDR2 (germline): LGHDT, YNNKEL (reference sequence). The V end was cut by 6 bases, the J end by 0 bases, with 17 bases between. This chain's CDR3 is CASSSGGARMNTEAFF. CDR3 nucleotide sequence: TGTGCCAGCAGTTCCGGAGGGGCCAGGATGAACACTGAAGCTTTCTTT.

This chain uses TRBV28 with TRBJ1-2; 8 bases align to TRBD1. The V gene's germline CDR1 is MDHEN and CDR2 SYDVKM. The CDR3 consists of 13 residues. J gave up 6 bases and V 5 bases, and 5 bases lay outside the gene matches. The chain's CDR3 is CASSVDRGHGYTF. For the CDR3, the DNA is TGTGCCAGCAGTGTTGACAGGGGTCATGGCTACACCTTC.

The genes are TRBV27 and TRBJ1-1; no clear D gene. The CDR3 has 12 amino acids. Germline assignment: CDR1 MNHEY and CDR2 SMNVEV (reference sequence). V lost 3 bases to trimming and J lost 7 bases, with 9 bases between them. The CDR3, as DNA: TGTGCCAGCAGTTTTAGTCAGGTTGAAGCTTTCTTT. Translated: CASSFSQVEAFF.

The rearrangement uses TRBV7-2 and TRBJ2-7, with D unresolved. Per the germline V gene, CDR1 is SGHTA and CDR2 is FQGNSA. Trimming took off 5 bases at V and 4 bases at J, with 9 bases between the two ends. The CDR3 sequence is 12 residues long. This chain's CDR3 is CASSLDKYEQYF. CDR3 nucleotide sequence: TGTGCCAGCAGCCTCGACAAGTACGAGCAGTACTTC.

There are a few counts of this clone. The rearrangement joins TRBV5-1 to TRBJ1-2; 9 positions match TRBD1. From germline, CDR1 is SGHRS and CDR2 YFSETQ. The CDR3 is 14 residues long. V lost 3 bases to trimming and J lost 8 bases; unmatched junction nucleotides: 8. DNA for the CDR3: TGCGCCAGCAGCTATACCGGGACAGGGAGCGGCTACACCTTC. Translating gives CASSYTGTGSGYTF.

V is TRBV15 and J is TRBJ2-3, with unresolved D. The length of the CDR3 is 14 residues. V lost 0 bases, J lost 4 bases, and 8 bases lay in between. CDR1 is LNHNV and CDR2 is YYDKDF in the germline V gene (reference sequence). The CDR3 DNA reads TGTGCCACCAGCAGAGATGGGCGCGCAGATACGCAGTATTTT. Amino acid sequence: CATSRDGRADTQYF.

V usage is TRBV10-3 and J usage is TRBJ1-6, with TRBD1 matching 8 bases. The germline V gene has CDR1 ENHRY and CDR2 SYGVKD. V shed 8 bases, J shed 10 bases, and the junction held 7 bases outside the gene matches. There are 13 residues in the CDR3. CDR3 residues: CAIASGGESPLHF. The DNA for the CDR3 is TGTGCCATCGCTTCAGGGGGCGAATCACCCCTCCACTTT.

This chain uses TRBV13 with TRBJ1-5, with D perhaps TRBD1 (6 bases). V lost 2 bases to trimming and J lost 0 bases, with 8 bases between them. The length of the CDR3 is 15 residues. Germline V gene data show CDR1 as PRHDT and CDR2 as FYEKMQ (reference sequence). The CDR3 region has the DNA TGTGCCAGCAGCTTAAGGGGGTATAGCAATCAGCCCCAGCATTTT. It yields the protein CASSLRGYSNQPQHF.

The chain couples TRBV7-6 to TRBJ1-1, with D uncertain. Germline values: CDR1 SGHVS, CDR2 FNYEAQ. V was trimmed by 5 bases and J by 3 bases, leaving 16 bases between them. The CDR3 totals 15 residues. The CDR3 nucleotides read TGTGCCAGCAGCCCTGGGTTAGGGCAGGACACTGAAGCTTTCTTT. Translating it yields CASSPGLGQDTEAFF.

V and J are TRBV28 and TRBJ2-7; 7 positions match TRBD2. The CDR3 sequence is 14 residues long. Germline lookup yields CDR1 MDHEN and CDR2 SYDVKM. J gave up 4 bases and V 6 bases, and 9 bases lay outside the gene matches. DNA of the CDR3: TGTGCCAGCAGCCGCCTAGCGGAGATTTACGAGCAGTACTTC. Translating it yields CASSRLAEIYEQYF.

This chain links TRBV6-6 with TRBJ2-3; D may correspond to TRBD1 or TRBD2 (6 bases each). V was shortened by 7 bases and J by 6 bases, with 11 bases between the two germline ends. Per germline, CDR1 MNHNY and CDR2 SVGAGI (reference sequence). CDR3 size: 12 residues. CDR3: CASNGGHDTQYF. CDR3 in DNA: TGTGCCAGCAATGGGGGGCATGATACGCAGTATTTT.